Reported below is one T cell receptor (beta chain). Its antigen is as yet unknown. Its ends do not fully match the called genes, so a read error is possible. The data are from a study of Graves' ophthalmopathy and Graves' hyperthyroidism. Study at large: Stable hyperthyroidism meant no ophthalmopathy within 18 months of follow-up. Overall study findings and caveats: The blood repertoire also included most expanded thyroid clonotypes above 0.001 frequency.

Only newly diagnosed hyperthyroidism patients aged 18 to 65, with under 2 months' duration, were enrolled. The diagnosis combined clinical symptoms, thyroxine, TRAb, thyroid ultrasound and orbital computed tomography scans. Amplified TCR beta CDR3 regions were obtained using RNA transcripts as template. The first-round RT-PCR employed HTBI primers together with the Qiagen OneStep RT-PCR kit. A multiplex PCR was then performed as the second round. TCRdb re-analysed the multiplex PCR reads in MiXCR, keeping a single row per CDR3 protein. The sample yields about 550,000 distinct CDR3 sequences, less than 40% seen once. Sequencing was done on a sample of peripheral blood or thyroid tissue (not recorded which). The TCR originated in an adult man with Graves' hyperthyroidism.

CDR3 bases: TGCAGCGTCACAACTAGCGGGAAAAATGAGCAGTTTTTT. This sequence encodes CSVTTSGKNEQFF. The V and J genes are TRBV29-1 and TRBJ2-2; 10 bases match TRBD2. The V gene's germline CDR1 is SQVTM and CDR2 ANQGSEA. The CDR3 is 13 amino acids.